One T cell receptor (beta chain) is described in this entry. Its antigen is not known. Full-length variable regions came from constant-region reverse primers plus semi-nested Nested Universal Primer A PCR. A single record per CDR3 protein comes from TCRdb applying MiXCR to the 5' RACE reads. Here the sample spans fewer than 65,000 distinct CDR3 sequences, roughly 30% being singletons. Study-wide points: In terms of TCR gene usage, tumor memory CD4+ T cells clustered together with blood and lymph node memory CD4+ cells, as well as with lymph node naive CD4+ cells.

This receptor was identified in a female donor with breast cancer. Sample: tumor-infiltrating naive CD4+ T cells sorted from the breast tumor. As to subset: naive CD4+ T cells, CD4+CD45RA+CD25-.

The CDR3 region is CASSPGLAGGNEQFF. CDR3 bases: TGCGCCAGCAGCCCTGGACTAGCGGGGGGGAATGAGCAGTTCTTC. The chain uses TRBV5-1 and TRBJ2-1; 15 bases agree with TRBD2. The junction had 3 bases not matched to a gene; V was cut back by 4 bases and J by 7 bases. Per the germline V gene, CDR1 is SGHRS and CDR2 is YFSETQ. The CDR3 is 15 amino acids.